This T cell receptor beta chain came from a study of T cells in Graves' hyperthyroidism and ophthalmopathy. This CDR3 region has 15 residues. Germline V gene lookup returns CDR1 MGHRA and CDR2 YSYEKL. V was trimmed by 1 base and J by 7 bases, leaving 16 bases between them. Using RNA transcripts as the source, TCR beta CDR3 regions were amplified. The primer set for the first-round RT-PCR of the TCR CDR3 was HTBI. A single record per CDR3 protein comes from TCRdb applying MiXCR to the multiplex PCR reads. The sample holds about 330,000 distinct CDR3 sequences, roughly an eighth seen once. The study, taken as a whole, reports: Blood also carried most thyroid clonotypes expanded above 0.001.

This clonotype was picked up one time. Antigen unknown. The sample was blood. V and J are TRBV4-1 and TRBJ1-2; weak D call: TRBD1 (6 bases). This sequence originates from a woman aged 40 to 49 with Graves' ophthalmopathy. The CDR3 DNA follows: TGCGCCAGCAGCCAAGGGGCAGGGGCGTCTCGTGGCTACACCTTC. Residues: CASSQGAGASRGYTF.